This TCR beta chain originates from a study of tumor and adjacent non-tumor tissue in lung cancer. Study as a whole: Patients comprised over 9 adenocarcinoma, a couple of squamous cell carcinoma and 1 small cell lung cancer. The patients, 9 to 11 men and 4 or 5 women, were 31 to 76 with stage I to III disease. Samples averaged about 3.8 million productive TCRbeta reads each.

This clonotype was picked up many times. Its matching antigen is unknown. The library came from three nested PCR rounds adapted from ARM-PCR protocols. TCRdb analysed the multiplex PCR reads with MiXCR anew, one entry per CDR3 protein. This table has approximately 100,000 distinct CDR3 sequences, roughly 60% appearing once. The template was RNA from unsorted bulk tissue. The normal lung tissue was taken more than 3 cm from the tumor edge. Study findings and constraints: In normal lung, the top 100 clones were significantly more dominant than in tumor.

The sequenced sample was distant non-tumor lung tissue. This TCR was sampled from a man aged 25-45 years with non-small cell lung cancer.

The CDR3: CSALKLASGRLSYEQYF. The CDR3 DNA is TGCAGTGCTCTTAAATTGGCTAGCGGACGTCTCTCCTACGAGCAGTACTTC. The chain uses TRBV20-1 and TRBJ2-7, with 7 positions matching TRBD2. Per germline, CDR1 DFQATT and CDR2 SNEGSKA (reference sequence). V lost 5 bases, J lost 0 bases, and 16 bases stayed unmatched. The length of the CDR3 is 17 residues.